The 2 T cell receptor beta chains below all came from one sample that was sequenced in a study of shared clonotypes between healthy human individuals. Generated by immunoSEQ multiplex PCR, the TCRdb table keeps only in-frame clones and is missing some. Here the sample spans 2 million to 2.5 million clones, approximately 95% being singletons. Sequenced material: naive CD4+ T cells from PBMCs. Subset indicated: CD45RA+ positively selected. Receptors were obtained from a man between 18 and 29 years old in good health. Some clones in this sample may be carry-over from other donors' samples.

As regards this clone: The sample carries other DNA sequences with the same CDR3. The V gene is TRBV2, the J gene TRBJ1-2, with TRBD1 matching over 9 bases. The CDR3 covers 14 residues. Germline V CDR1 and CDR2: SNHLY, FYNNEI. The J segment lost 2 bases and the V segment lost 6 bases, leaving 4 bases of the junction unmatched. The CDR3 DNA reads TGTGCCAGCAGACCGGGACAGGGAAACTATGGCTACACCTTC. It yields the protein CASRPGQGNYGYTF. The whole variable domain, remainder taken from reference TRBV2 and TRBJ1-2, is EPEVTQTPSHQVTQMGQEVILRCVPISNHLYFYWYRQILGQKVEFLVSFYNNEISEKSEIFDDQFSVERPDGSNFTLKIRSTKLEDSAMYFCASRPGQGNYGYTFGSGTRLTVV.

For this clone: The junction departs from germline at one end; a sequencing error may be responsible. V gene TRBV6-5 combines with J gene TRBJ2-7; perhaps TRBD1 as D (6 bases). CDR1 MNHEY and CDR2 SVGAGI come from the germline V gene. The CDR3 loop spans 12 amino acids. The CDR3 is CASSYSGALGTF. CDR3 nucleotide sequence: TGTGCCAGCAGTTACTCGGGGGCCCTAGGGACCTTC.